This TCR beta chain was identified in a study of blood T cells in healthy people across ages. General observations from the study: Long-lived donors carried more naive CD4+ cells and greater diversity than aged donors.

Alongside a J-beta primer mix, a sample-barcoded 5' primer served in a second PCR lasting about 7 to 12 cycles. MiXCR, run by TCRdb on the 5' RACE reads, gives a single entry per CDR3 protein. The sample carries about 830,000 distinct CDR3 sequences, 62% recorded once. Looked up from germline, CDR1 is MNHEY and CDR2 is SMNVEV (reference sequence). This CDR3 region has 17 residues. The V and J ends lost 6 bases and 1 base respectively, with 22 bases between them. Remarks on this clonotype: Its antigen remains unknown.

The chain carries TRBV27 and TRBJ2-7; D is possibly TRBD1 or TRBD2 (5 bases each). Material: blood. This clonotype was sampled from a young man in good health. CDR3 sequence: CASSVLIGNRRSYEQYF. DNA of the CDR3: TGTGCCAGCAGCGTTTTGATAGGGAACAGGAGGTCCTACGAGCAGTACTTC.